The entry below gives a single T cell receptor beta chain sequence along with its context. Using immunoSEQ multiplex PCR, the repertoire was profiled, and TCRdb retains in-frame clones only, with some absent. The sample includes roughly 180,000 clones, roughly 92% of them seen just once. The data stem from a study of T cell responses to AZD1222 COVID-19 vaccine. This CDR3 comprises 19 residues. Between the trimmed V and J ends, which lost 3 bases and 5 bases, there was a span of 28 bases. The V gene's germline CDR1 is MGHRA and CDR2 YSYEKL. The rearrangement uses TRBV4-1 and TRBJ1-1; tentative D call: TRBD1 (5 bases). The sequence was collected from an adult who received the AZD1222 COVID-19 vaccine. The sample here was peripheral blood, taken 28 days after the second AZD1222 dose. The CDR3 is CASSHPKGGVLPRDTEAFF. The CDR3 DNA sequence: TGCGCCAGCAGCCACCCAAAGGGAGGGGTACTTCCGAGGGATACTGAAGCTTTCTTT.